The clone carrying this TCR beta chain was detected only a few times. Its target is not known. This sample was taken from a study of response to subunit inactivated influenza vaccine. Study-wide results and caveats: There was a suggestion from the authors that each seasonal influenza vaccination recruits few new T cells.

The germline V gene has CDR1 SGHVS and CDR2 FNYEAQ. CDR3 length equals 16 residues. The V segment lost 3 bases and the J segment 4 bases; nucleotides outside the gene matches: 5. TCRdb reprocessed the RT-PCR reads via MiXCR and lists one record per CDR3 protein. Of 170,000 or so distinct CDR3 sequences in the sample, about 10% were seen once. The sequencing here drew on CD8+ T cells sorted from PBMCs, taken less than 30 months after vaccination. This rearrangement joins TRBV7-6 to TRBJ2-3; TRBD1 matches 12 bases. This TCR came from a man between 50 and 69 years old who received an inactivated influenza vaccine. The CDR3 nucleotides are TGTGCCAGCAGCTTCGGGACAGGGGGCCCCGCAGATACGCAGTATTTT. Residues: CASSFGTGGPADTQYF.